This TCR beta chain is drawn from a study of T cell responses to AZD1222 COVID-19 vaccine. The assay was immunoSEQ multiplex PCR, and TCRdb's table has in-frame clones only and misses some. The sample lists more than 100,000 clones, 75% to 95% occurring once. Broader study findings: Donors in the cohort were predominantly white British and more often female, and clonal diversity was possibly underestimated. Nearly half of the spike-specific TCRs reportedly recognize variant regions that carry no mutations.

Worth noting for this clone: Its specificity is unknown.

The V gene's germline CDR1 is ENHRY and CDR2 SYGVKD. The CDR3 sequence is 13 residues long. J gave up 4 bases and V 4 bases, and 3 bases lay outside the gene matches. This TCR was recovered from an adult who received the AZD1222 COVID-19 vaccine. Sequenced here: peripheral blood, sampled 28 days after the second AZD1222 dose. V gene TRBV10-3 combines with J gene TRBJ1-2; 7 positions match TRBD1. Here the CDR3 reads CAISGGQRYGYTF. Written as DNA, the CDR3 is TGTGCCATCAGTGGGGGACAGCGCTATGGCTACACCTTC.